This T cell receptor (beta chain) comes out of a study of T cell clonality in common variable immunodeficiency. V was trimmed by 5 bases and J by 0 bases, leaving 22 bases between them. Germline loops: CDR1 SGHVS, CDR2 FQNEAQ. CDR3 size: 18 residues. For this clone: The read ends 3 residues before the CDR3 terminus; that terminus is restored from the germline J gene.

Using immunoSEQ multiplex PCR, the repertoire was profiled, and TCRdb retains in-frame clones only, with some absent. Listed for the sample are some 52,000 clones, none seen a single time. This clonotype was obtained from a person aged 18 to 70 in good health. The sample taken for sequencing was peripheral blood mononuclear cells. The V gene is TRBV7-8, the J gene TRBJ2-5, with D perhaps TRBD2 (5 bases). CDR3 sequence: CASSPSHGEMVYQETQYF. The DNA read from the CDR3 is TGTGCCAGCAGCCCCTCACACGGGGAAATGGTGTACCAAGAGACC.